The next 31 T cell receptor beta chains were all read from a single sample in a study of cytomegalovirus exposure and HLA in healthy donors. The PCR employed 60 Vbeta primers together with 13 Jbeta primers. Profiled with immunoSEQ multiplex PCR; TCRdb holds only in-frame clones, not every one. The table shows about 130,000 clones, with around 83% occurring only once. The material sequenced was PBMCs. Receptor source: a girl aged 2 to 9 in good health and CMV-seronegative.

The gene calls are TRBV7-2 and TRBJ2-5, with TRBD2 as a possible D gene (6 bases). With 5 bases removed from V and 2 bases from J, the gap between germline ends came to 12 bases. Germline V gives CDR1 SGHTA, CDR2 FQGNSA. CDR3 length equals 14 residues. CDR3 region: CASSRGFAQETQYF. The CDR3 region has the DNA TGTGCCAGCAGCCGGGGGTTCGCTCAAGAGACCCAGTACTTC. Full variable domain (remainder filled in from reference TRBV7-2 and TRBJ2-5): GAGVSQSPSNKVTEKGKDVELRCDPISGHTALYWYRQSLGQGLEFLIYFQGNSAPDKSGLPSDRFSAERTGGSVSTLTIQRTQQEDSAVYLCASSRGFAQETQYFGPGTRLLVL.

The rearrangement uses TRBV5-1 and TRBJ2-7, with D tentatively TRBD2 (6 bases). Looked up from germline, CDR1 is SGHRS and CDR2 is YFSETQ. This CDR3 contains 15 residues. V gave up 0 bases and J gave up 4 bases, with 14 bases separating them. CDR3 protein: CASSLGGDQIYEQYF. In nucleotides, the CDR3 is TGCGCCAGCAGCTTGGGCGGGGACCAAATTTACGAGCAGTACTTC.

V usage is TRBV13 and J usage is TRBJ1-1, with D possibly matching TRBD1 (6 bases). Germline lookup yields CDR1 PRHDT and CDR2 FYEKMQ (reference sequence). Trimming took off 2 bases at V and 0 bases at J, with 10 bases between the two ends. The CDR3 spans 15 residues. This chain's CDR3 is CASSLFAGVNTEAFF. CDR3 sequence (DNA): TGTGCCAGCAGCTTATTTGCAGGGGTGAACACTGAAGCTTTCTTT.

J is TRBJ2-7 and V is TRBV6-5; 8 nucleotides match TRBD2. Germline loops: CDR1 MNHEY, CDR2 SVGAGI. Trimming removed 2 bases from V and 4 bases from J; junction bases left unmatched: 4. The CDR3 runs to 14 residues. The CDR3: CASSYGTRGYEQYF. Written as DNA, the CDR3 is TGTGCCAGCAGTTACGGGACTAGGGGATACGAGCAGTACTTC.

The chain links TRBV27 to TRBJ2-1, with D perhaps TRBD2 (6 bases). The length of the CDR3 is 15 residues. Per germline, CDR1 MNHEY and CDR2 SMNVEV (reference sequence). Trimming pared 3 bases from V and 6 bases from J, leaving 15 bases between. The CDR3 DNA reads TGTGCCAGCAGTTTTGTTCCTAGCGCAGGCAATGAGCAGTTCTTC. The encoded protein is CASSFVPSAGNEQFF.

The chain couples TRBV7-2 to TRBJ1-3, with 9 bases aligning to TRBD1. The CDR3 has 16 residues. J lost 1 base, V lost 5 bases, and 6 bases had no gene match. Germline V lookup: CDR1 SGHTA, CDR2 FQGNSA. CDR3 loop: CASSLDRGKSGNTIYF. DNA for the CDR3: TGTGCCAGCAGCCTGGACAGGGGAAAATCTGGAAACACCATATATTTT.

The genes are TRBV2 and TRBJ1-4, with D maybe TRBD1 (6 bases). V was trimmed by 6 bases and J by 2 bases, leaving 13 bases between them. Germline V gene sequence: CDR1 SNHLY, CDR2 FYNNEI. This CDR3 spans 15 amino acids. CDR3 DNA: TGTGCCAGCAGGGTCACAGGGTCTACTAATGAAAAACTGTTTTTT. Amino acids: CASRVTGSTNEKLFF.

The CDR3 loop is CASSGGLADLNEQFF. The DNA for the CDR3 is TGTGCCAGCAGCGGGGGACTAGCGGACCTAAATGAGCAGTTCTTC. The chain combines TRBV7-3 with TRBJ2-1, with 11 positions matching TRBD2. V trimming: 5 bases; J trimming: 7 bases; junction bases outside the gene matches: 7. Germline assignment: CDR1 SGHTA and CDR2 FQGTGA. This CDR3 comprises 15 residues.

The rearrangement joins TRBV9 to TRBJ1-2; TRBD1 is a possible D gene (5 bases). This CDR3 is 16 amino acids long. Germline V gene data show CDR1 as SGDLS and CDR2 as YYNGEE. Trimming stripped 0 bases from V and 0 bases from J, with 12 bases between. The CDR3 region is CASSVEDVTANYGYTF. As DNA, the CDR3 is TGTGCCAGCAGCGTAGAAGATGTGACAGCTAACTATGGCTACACCTTC.

This sequence joins TRBV7-2 and TRBJ2-3; D is possibly TRBD2 (6 bases). The length of the CDR3 is 14 residues. Germline V gene lookup returns CDR1 SGHTA and CDR2 FQGNSA. The germline V and J ends were trimmed by 2 bases and 2 bases, with 8 bases remaining between them. CDR3 amino acids: CASSLRGNTDTQYF. CDR3 coding DNA: TGTGCCAGCAGCTTACGCGGGAACACAGATACGCAGTATTTT.

The V gene is TRBV6-1, the J gene TRBJ1-2; TRBD1 might be the D (5 bases). The CDR3 has 15 amino acids. Trimming stripped 3 bases from V and 6 bases from J, with 17 bases between. Per germline, CDR1 MNHNS and CDR2 SASEGT. Here the CDR3 reads CASSESYPGGDGYTF. The DNA for the CDR3 is TGTGCCAGCAGTGAGTCCTACCCGGGGGGGGATGGCTACACCTTC.

The chain links TRBV6-5 to TRBJ1-2; a possible D gene is TRBD1 (6 bases). Between the trimmed V and J ends, which lost 0 bases and 8 bases, there was a span of 13 bases. Per the germline V gene, CDR1 is MNHEY and CDR2 is SVGAGI. The CDR3 sequence is 14 residues long. DNA for the CDR3: TGTGCCAGCAGTTACTCACAGGGCTTCGGGGGCTACACCTTC. Translation: CASSYSQGFGGYTF.

The count of this clone is one. The chain employs TRBV23-1 and TRBJ1-1; D unresolved. TRBV23-1 is marked as an open reading frame, function uncertain. The CDR3 sequence is 16 residues long. The V gene lost 2 bases and the J gene lost 6 bases, with 19 bases spanning the gap. The CDR3 region is CASSQIRGWSNPEAFF. The CDR3 nucleotides are TGCGCCAGCAGTCAAATCCGCGGGTGGAGTAATCCTGAAGCTTTCTTT.

The chain couples TRBV27 to TRBJ2-1; 7 nucleotides line up with TRBD1. The CDR3 has 15 residues. The trim removed 5 bases at V and 4 bases at J, leaving 8 bases unmatched. The V gene's germline CDR1 is MNHEY and CDR2 SMNVEV (reference sequence). CDR3 loop: CASSSGTEIYNEQFF. The DNA of the CDR3 is TGTGCCAGCAGTAGTGGGACAGAGATATACAATGAGCAGTTCTTC.

The chain couples TRBV4-3 to TRBJ1-2, with 9 bases that match TRBD1. The CDR3 totals 15 residues. Germline V lookup: CDR1 LGHNA, CDR2 YSLEER. The J segment lost 6 bases and the V segment lost 3 bases, leaving 8 bases of the junction unmatched. The DNA for the CDR3 is TGCGCCAGCAGCCATTTGGGACAGGGTTGGGATGGCTACACCTTC. Amino acids: CASSHLGQGWDGYTF.

This chain uses TRBV19 with TRBJ2-7, with 9 nucleotides matching TRBD2. In germline, CDR1 is LNHDA, CDR2 SQIVND (reference sequence). The CDR3 totals 14 residues. With 5 bases clipped from V and 1 base from J, the junction kept 3 bases outside the gene matches. The CDR3 loop reads CASSVTSGSYEQYF. The CDR3 DNA is TGTGCCAGTAGTGTGACTAGCGGTTCCTACGAGCAGTACTTC.

The V gene is TRBV6-1, the J gene TRBJ2-7, with D possibly matching TRBD1 (5 bases). With 3 bases removed from V and 5 bases from J, the gap between germline ends came to 8 bases. From germline, CDR1 is MNHNS and CDR2 SASEGT. This CDR3 is built from 12 residues. Here the CDR3 DNA reads TGTGCCAGCAGTGATCAGGGCAACGAGCAGTACTTC. Residues: CASSDQGNEQYF.

The J gene is TRBJ2-7, the V gene TRBV9; no firm D call. The germline V gene encodes CDR1 SGDLS and CDR2 YYNGEE. The CDR3 extends over 13 amino acids. V lost 0 bases and J 7 bases, leaving 11 bases between the germline ends. CDR3 sequence (DNA): TGTGCCAGCAGCGTAGTTCCCCAGGCTGAGCAGTACTTC. It translates to CASSVVPQAEQYF.

The CDR3 loop reads CASSFRGLGYTF. As DNA, the CDR3 is TGTGCCAGCAGTTTCCGGGGACTTGGCTACACCTTC. This chain uses TRBV28 with TRBJ1-2; TRBD1 might be the D (5 bases). V was pared by 3 bases and J by 7 bases, with 9 bases between. Germline V CDR1 and CDR2: MDHEN, SYDVKM. The CDR3 runs 12 residues.

This clone showed up just a few times. The chain joins TRBV6-5 to TRBJ1-5; TRBD1 matches 8 bases. Losses at the gene ends were 6 bases for V and 2 bases for J; bases not matched to a gene: 6. CDR1 is MNHEY, CDR2 SVGAGI, per germline. The CDR3 is made up of 15 amino acids. CDR3 nucleotides: TGTGCCAGCAGGTCACTGGGACAGGGCAATCAGCCCCAGCATTTT. It encodes CASRSLGQGNQPQHF.

V and J are TRBV6-1 and TRBJ2-2; 9 nucleotides agree with TRBD2. The CDR3 covers 14 residues. The germline V gene encodes CDR1 MNHNS and CDR2 SASEGT. The trim removed 5 bases at V and 5 bases at J, leaving 3 bases unmatched. CDR3 in DNA: TGTGCCAGCAGTCTAGCGGGACAAACCGGGGAGCTGTTTTTT. Translated: CASSLAGQTGELFF.

The chain recombines TRBV2 with TRBJ1-1, with D maybe TRBD1 (5 bases). The CDR3 consists of 14 residues. Germline-derived CDR1 and CDR2 are SNHLY and FYNNEI. V lost 4 bases, J lost 2 bases, and 11 bases lay in between. CDR3 coding DNA: TGTGCCAGCAGTGGGTTAGGGGTAAACACTGAAGCTTTCTTT. Protein product: CASSGLGVNTEAFF. Drawing the rest from reference TRBV2 and TRBJ1-1, the complete variable domain is EPEVTQTPSHQVTQMGQEVILRCVPISNHLYFYWYRQILGQKVEFLVSFYNNEISEKSEIFDDQFSVERPDGSNFTLKIRSTKLEDSAMYFCASSGLGVNTEAFFGQGTRLTVV.

The J gene is TRBJ2-5, the V gene TRBV7-9, with TRBD2 as a possible D gene (6 bases). The V gene lost 0 bases and the J gene lost 1 base, with 6 bases spanning the gap. Germline V gives CDR1 SEHNR, CDR2 FQNEAQ (reference sequence). This CDR3 is 14 amino acids long. The CDR3 protein is CASSLAGGQETQYF. The DNA of the CDR3 is TGTGCCAGCAGCTTAGCGGGGGGCCAAGAGACCCAGTACTTC.

V and J are TRBV6-1 and TRBJ2-1; the match to TRBD2 covers 8 bases. The ends lost 6 bases at V and 1 base at J; junction bases unmatched: 2. The CDR3 totals 14 residues. CDR1 and CDR2 (germline): MNHNS, SASEGT. The CDR3 DNA reads as TGTGCCAGCAGGGTAGCGGGATCCTACAATGAGCAGTTCTTC. It specifies CASRVAGSYNEQFF.

The chain couples TRBV9 to TRBJ2-3, with a tentative D call TRBD2 (6 bases). V was pared by 1 base and J by 1 base, with 10 bases between. Germline CDR1 and CDR2: SGDLS and YYNGEE. CDR3 size: 15 residues. The CDR3 DNA reads as TGTGCCAGCAGCGTACGAGGGACTGGCACAGATACGCAGTATTTT. Its protein is CASSVRGTGTDTQYF.

V and J are TRBV29-1 and TRBJ2-1; possibly TRBD2 for D (6 bases). The CDR3 runs 16 residues. Germline V gene data show CDR1 as SQVTM and CDR2 as ANQGSEA. Trimming pared 6 bases from V and 3 bases from J, leaving 21 bases between. CDR3 nucleotides: TGCAGCGTCCCTCTGGGGGGAGTCTCCATCTACAATGAGCAGTTCTTC. Amino acids: CSVPLGGVSIYNEQFF.

This chain uses TRBV28 with TRBJ2-7; possible D gene TRBD1, 5 bases. CDR3 length equals 13 residues. CDR1 MDHEN and CDR2 SYDVKM come from the germline V gene. Deletions cut 2 bases from V and 7 bases from J, with 12 bases between. DNA for the CDR3: TGTGCCAGCAGTTTAAGGGGAACATCAGAGCAGTACTTC. This encodes CASSLRGTSEQYF.

This chain uses TRBV18 with TRBJ2-3; D gene ambiguous. The germline gives CDR1 KGHSH, CDR2 LQKENI. This CDR3 region has 15 residues. Trimming cost V 1 base and J 2 bases, with 10 bases left between them. CDR3 region: CASSPRVESTDTQYF. The CDR3 DNA sequence: TGTGCCAGCTCACCACGAGTCGAGTCCACAGATACGCAGTATTTT.

This chain links TRBV4-2 with TRBJ2-1, with 7 bases matching TRBD2. Germline CDR1 LGHNA, CDR2 YNFKEQ. The CDR3 length is 16 residues. V dropped 0 bases and J dropped 3; count of bases not matched to a gene: 5. The CDR3 DNA sequence: TGTGCCAGCAGCCAAGAAGCGGGAATGGGCTACAATGAGCAGTTCTTC. The encoded protein is CASSQEAGMGYNEQFF.

This CDR3 is CASTGAGVSYNEQFF. The CDR3 DNA reads as TGTGCCAGCACGGGGGCGGGGGTATCCTACAATGAGCAGTTCTTC. The chain couples TRBV5-4 to TRBJ2-1, with D possibly TRBD2 on 7 matching bases. The V gene's germline CDR1 is SGHNT and CDR2 YYREEE (reference sequence). V was trimmed by 6 bases and J by 1 base, leaving 14 bases between them. There are 15 residues in the CDR3.

The rearrangement joins TRBV6-1 to TRBJ2-7; perhaps TRBD2 as D (6 bases). Germline V gene data show CDR1 as MNHNS and CDR2 as SASEGT. The CDR3 consists of 15 residues. V lost 4 bases to trimming and J lost 0 bases, with 13 bases between them. The CDR3 reads CASSVGDSGSYEQYF. The CDR3 DNA is TGTGCCAGCAGTGTGGGGGACTCTGGCTCCTACGAGCAGTACTTC.